This T cell receptor (beta chain) was sequenced for a study of long-term antiretroviral therapy in people with HIV. V lost 3 bases and J lost 3; bases outside the gene matches: 7. Germline loops: CDR1 SGHTA, CDR2 FQGNSA. The length of the CDR3 is 16 residues. It was version v3.0 of the immunoSEQ assay that was run at survey level. Sequencing was directed toward 40,000-50,000 T-cell genomes in each sample. Using immunoSEQ multiplex PCR, the repertoire was profiled, and TCRdb retains in-frame clones only, with some absent. The sample shows some 16,000 clones, about 84% of them seen only once. The rearrangement uses TRBV7-2 and TRBJ2-2; 7 bases are a match to TRBD2. The source was unsorted PBMCs, collected 0.1 years before starting antiretroviral therapy. This TCR came from a man younger than 35 with HIV. The CDR3 bases are TGTGCCAGCAGCTTCTGGGGGGGGAGTGACACCGGGGAGCTGTTTTTT. Its protein is CASSFWGGSDTGELFF.